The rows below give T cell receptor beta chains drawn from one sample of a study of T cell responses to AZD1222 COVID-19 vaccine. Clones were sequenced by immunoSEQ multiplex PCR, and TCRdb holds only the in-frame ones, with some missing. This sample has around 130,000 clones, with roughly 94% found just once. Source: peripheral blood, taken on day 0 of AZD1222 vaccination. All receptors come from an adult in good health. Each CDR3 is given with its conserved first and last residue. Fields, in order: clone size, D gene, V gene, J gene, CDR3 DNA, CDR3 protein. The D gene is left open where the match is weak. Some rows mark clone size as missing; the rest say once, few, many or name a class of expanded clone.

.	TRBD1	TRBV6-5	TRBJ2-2	TGTGCCAGCAGCTTGACGACAGGGTCCGGGGAGCTGTTTTTT	CASSLTTGSGELFF
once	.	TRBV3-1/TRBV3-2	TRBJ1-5	TGTGCCAGCAGCCAAGATTCGTCGGCTGCCTCGCCCCAGCATTTT	CASSQDSSAASPQHF
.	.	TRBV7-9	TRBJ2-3	TGTGCCAGCAGCTTATTTCAGGTAGCGGCGTTCACAGATACGCAGTATTTT	CASSLFQVAAFTDTQYF
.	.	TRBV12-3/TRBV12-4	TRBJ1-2	TGTGCCAGCAGTTTAAGAATGGAGTATGGCTACACCTTC	CASSLRMEYGYTF
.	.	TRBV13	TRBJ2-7	TGTGCCAGCAGCTTAGGGACTAGTTCCTACGAGCAGTACTTC	CASSLGTSSYEQYF
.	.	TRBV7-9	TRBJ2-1	TGTGCCAGCAGCTTAGAGGCTTGGGGGGATGAGCAGTTCTTC	CASSLEAWGDEQFF
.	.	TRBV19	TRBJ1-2	TGTGCCAGTAGTACCAGACGAGGCTACACCTTC	CASSTRRGYTF
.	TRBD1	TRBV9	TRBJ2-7	TGTGCCAGCAGCGTAGGGGTGGGACAGTCCTACGAGCAGTACTTC	CASSVGVGQSYEQYF
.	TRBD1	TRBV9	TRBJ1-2	TGTGCCAGCAGCCAAACAGGACCGGGACAGAACTATGGCTACACCTTC	CASSQTGPGQNYGYTF
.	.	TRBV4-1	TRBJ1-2	TGCGCCAGCAGCCAACAGACAGTAAACTATGGCTACACCTTC	CASSQQTVNYGYTF
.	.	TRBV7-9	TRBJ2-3	TGTGCCAGCAGCTTAGATTCCAGGACAGATACGCAGTATTTT	CASSLDSRTDTQYF
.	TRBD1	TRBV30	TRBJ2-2	TGTGCCTGGAGACAGGGGCCGAACACCGGGGAGCTGTTTTTT	CAWRQGPNTGELFF
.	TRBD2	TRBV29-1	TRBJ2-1	TGCAGCGTTGGAACTAGCGGGAGCCGCGGTGAGCAGTTCTTC	CSVGTSGSRGEQFF
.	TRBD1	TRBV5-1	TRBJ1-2	TGCGCCAGCAACCTTGGGACAGGGGTCTATGGCTACACCTTC	CASNLGTGVYGYTF
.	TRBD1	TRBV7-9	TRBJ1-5	TGTGCCAGCAGCTTACAAGCAGGGGGCTATAGTCAGCCCCAGCATTTT	CASSLQAGGYSQPQHF
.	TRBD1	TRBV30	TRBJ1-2	TGTGCCTGGAGAAGGGACAGGGTAGTTAACTATGGCTACACCTTC	CAWRRDRVVNYGYTF
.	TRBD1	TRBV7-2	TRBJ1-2	TGTGCCAGCAGAGGTGGACAGGCCCCAAACTATGGCTACACCTTC	CASRGGQAPNYGYTF
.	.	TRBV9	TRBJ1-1	TGTGCCAGCAGCGTAGGGGCCGTAGGTGAAGCTTTCTTT	CASSVGAVGEAFF
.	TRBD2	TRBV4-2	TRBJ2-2	TGTGCCAGCAGCCAAGATGGGACTAGAAGAACCGGGGAGCTGTTTTTT	CASSQDGTRRTGELFF
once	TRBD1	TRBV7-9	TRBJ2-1	TGTGCCAGCACAGGGCTCTCAGGGGGAAATGAGCAGTTCTTC	CASTGLSGGNEQFF
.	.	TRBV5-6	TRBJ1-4	TGTGCCAGCAGCTTGGCCTCGGCCCGTCGAGTTGAAAAACTGTTTTTT	CASSLASARRVEKLFF
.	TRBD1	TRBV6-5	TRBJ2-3	TGTGCCAGCAACCTACAGGGGCCGAGCACAGATACGCAGTATTTT	CASNLQGPSTDTQYF
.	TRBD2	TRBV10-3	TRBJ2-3	TGTGCCATCACTCCTAGCGGGGAAGGACAAGATACGCAGTATTTT	CAITPSGEGQDTQYF
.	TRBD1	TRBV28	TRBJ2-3	TGTGCCAGCAGTCGACGGACAGGGTCGGGCACAGATACGCAGTATTTT	CASSRRTGSGTDTQYF
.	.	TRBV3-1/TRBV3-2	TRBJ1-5	TGTGCCAGCAGCCAAGGAGGGCCTGGACAGCCCCAGCATTTT	CASSQGGPGQPQHF
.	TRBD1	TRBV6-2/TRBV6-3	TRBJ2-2	TGTGCCAGCAGCCGAGGACAGGTACTATCCACCGGGGAGCTGTTTTTT	CASSRGQVLSTGELFF
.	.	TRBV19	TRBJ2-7	TGTGCCAGTAGTAACGGTCCAGGGAAGGGCTACGAGCAGTACTTC	CASSNGPGKGYEQYF
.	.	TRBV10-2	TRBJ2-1	TGCGCCAGCAGGGAAAGGGCCTGGGGCGGTGATGAGCAGTTCTTC	CASRERAWGGDEQFF
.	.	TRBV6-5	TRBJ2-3	TGTGCCAGCTCGAGGGCTGTCACAGATACGCAGTATTTT	CASSRAVTDTQYF
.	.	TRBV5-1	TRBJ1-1	TGCGCCAGCAGCTGGAGGGAATTAGGGACGAGCACTGAAGCTTTCTTT	CASSWRELGTSTEAFF
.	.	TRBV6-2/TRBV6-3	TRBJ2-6	TGTGCCAGCAGCGGTACAACCTCTGGGGCCAACGTCCTGACTTTC	CASSGTTSGANVLTF
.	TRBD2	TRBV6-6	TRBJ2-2	TGTGCCAGCAGCGCACCTGGTAGCGGGAGGGCCGGGGAGCTGTTTTTT	CASSAPGSGRAGELFF
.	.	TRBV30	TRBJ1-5	TGTGCCTGGGACAGAGGCTACAATCAGCCCCAGCATTTT	CAWDRGYNQPQHF
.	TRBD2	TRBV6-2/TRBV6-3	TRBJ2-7	TGTGCCAACAGCGAAAGCGGGAGAAGGTACGAGCAGTACTTC	CANSESGRRYEQYF